The TCR beta chain under discussion was sequenced for a study of T cells in Graves' hyperthyroidism and ophthalmopathy. Study at large: Initial diagnosis, before any treatment, was when peripheral blood was collected.

RNA transcripts gave rise to amplified TCR beta CDR3 regions. First-round RT-PCR of the TCR CDR3 relied on the HTBI primer set. TCRdb recomputed calls from the multiplex PCR reads with MiXCR, one row per CDR3 protein. The table has approximately 620,000 distinct CDR3 sequences, around 14% seen once. Trimming removed 4 bases from V and 8 bases from J, with 14 bases in between. This CDR3 spans 13 amino acids. CDR1 is LNHDA and CDR2 is SQIVND in the germline V gene (reference sequence). The sample taken for sequencing was blood. The TCR sequence derives from a woman aged 25 to 39 with Graves' hyperthyroidism that later progressed to Graves' ophthalmopathy. The chain is built from TRBV19 and TRBJ1-1; a weak D match, TRBD1 (5 bases). CDR3 loop: CASSTQAGTEAFF. CDR3 DNA: TGTGCCAGTAGTACACAGGCAGGCACGGAAGCTTTCTTT.